Following are 28 T cell receptor beta chains from one sample sequenced in a study of T cells after posttransplantation cyclophosphamide. Busulfan-fludarabine conditioning, marrow transplant, and cyclophosphamide on days +3 and +4 were administered. TCRdb's table, derived via immunoSEQ multiplex PCR, lists solely in-frame clones and lacks some. Observed in the sample are thousands of clones, none of them singletons. Sample: PBMCs, taken 94 days after allogeneic stem cell transplant with posttransplant cyclophosphamide. The receptors shown here come from a female patient aged 60 to 70 who received an allogeneic stem cell transplant from an unrelated donor, was CMV-positive, and had acute GVHD only. Some T cells may arise from the graft donor.

In its sample, this clone is medium-sized. V usage is TRBV10-3 and J usage is TRBJ1-1; D ambiguous. The germline V gene encodes CDR1 ENHRY and CDR2 SYGVKD. V was clipped by 7 bases and J by 6 bases, with 21 bases between them. The CDR3 loop spans 15 amino acids. CDR3: CAITAGAGRLSEAFF. DNA for the CDR3: TGTGCCATCACCGCGGGAGCAGGACGCCTTTCTGAAGCTTTCTTT.

This clone has ten or more counts. The chain has TRBV11-2 and TRBJ1-5; tentative D call: TRBD1 (6 bases). The germline CDR1 and CDR2 sequences are SGHAT and FQNNGV. V lost 0 bases and J 3 bases, leaving 9 bases between the germline ends. This CDR3 is 15 amino acids long. DNA of the CDR3: TGTGCCAGCAGCTTAGACGGGACACCCAATCAGCCCCAGCATTTT. As protein: CASSLDGTPNQPQHF. The full variable domain, its missing parts supplied by reference TRBV11-2 and TRBJ1-5, is EAGVAQSPRYKIIEKRQSVAFWCNPISGHATLYWYQQILGQGPKLLIQFQNNGVVDDSQLPKDRFSAERLKGVDSTLKIQPAKLEDSAVYLCASSLDGTPNQPQHFGDGTRLSIL.

The V call is TRBV6-2 or TRBV6-3, the J call TRBJ2-5; 11 bases map to TRBD2. With V trimmed by 5 bases and J by 2 bases, 7 bases remained unmatched. The germline CDR1 and CDR2 sequences are MNHEY and SVGEGT. The CDR3 sequence is 16 residues long. DNA for the CDR3: TGTGCCAGCAGTCCCCACGGGACTAGCGGACAAGAGACCCAGTACTTC. Its protein product is CASSPHGTSGQETQYF.

This clone was detected many times. V usage is TRBV5-5 and J usage is TRBJ2-1; D uncertain. Germline V gives CDR1 SGHKS, CDR2 YYEKEE (reference sequence). This CDR3 contains 13 residues. The V gene lost 0 bases and the J gene lost 2 bases, with 3 bases spanning the gap. CDR3 sequence reads: CASSLGAYNEQFF. The CDR3 DNA reads TGTGCCAGCAGCTTGGGCGCCTACAATGAGCAGTTCTTC.

This clone was seen repeatedly, ten times or more. The chain employs TRBV12-3 or TRBV12-4 and TRBJ2-2; 11 positions agree with TRBD2. V shed 4 bases, J shed 1 base, and the junction held 2 bases outside the gene matches. This CDR3 comprises 16 residues. As DNA, the CDR3 is TGTGCCAGCAGTTCTACTAGCGGGGGGAACACCGGGGAGCTGTTTTTT. Encoded protein: CASSSTSGGNTGELFF.

Ten or more counts support this clone. The DNA of the CDR3 is TGTGCCAGCAGCTTGGTGGGTAGCGGGTACCAAGAGACCCAGTACTTC. It is translated as CASSLVGSGYQETQYF. This chain joins TRBV5-4 and TRBJ2-5; 7 bases match TRBD2. J gave up 0 bases and V 0 bases, and 5 bases lay outside the gene matches. The V gene's germline CDR1 is SGHNT and CDR2 YYREEE (reference sequence). The CDR3 contains 16 residues.

This clone occurred many times. This sequence joins TRBV11-3 and TRBJ1-2; TRBD1 agrees at 11 bases. V was clipped by 3 bases and J by 8 bases; unmatched bases: 5. The CDR3 covers 14 residues. Germline V gives CDR1 SGHNT, CDR2 YENEEA. The CDR3 spells CASSFGQGAGGYTF. CDR3 nucleotides: TGTGCCAGCAGCTTTGGACAGGGGGCGGGAGGCTACACCTTC.

This clone was seen a few times. The chain combines TRBV30 with TRBJ2-2, with TRBD2 as a possible D gene (6 bases). Trimming pared 2 bases from V and 5 bases from J, leaving 12 bases between. The germline V gene encodes CDR1 GTSNPN and CDR2 SVGIG (reference sequence). This CDR3 region has 14 residues. CDR3 sequence (DNA): TGTGCCTGGAGTAGGATGGGACTGACCGGGGAGCTGTTTTTT. Protein: CAWSRMGLTGELFF.

V is TRBV30 and J is TRBJ2-3, with unresolved D. Trimming stripped 2 bases from V and 5 bases from J, with 11 bases between. CDR3 length: 13 residues. From germline, CDR1 is GTSNPN and CDR2 SVGIG (reference sequence). DNA for the CDR3: TGTGCCTGGAGTAAGAGAGAGCGAGATACGCAGTATTTT. It encodes CAWSKRERDTQYF. Variable domain in full (rest from reference TRBV30 and TRBJ2-3): SQTIHQWPATLVQPVGSPLSLECTVEGTSNPNLYWYRQAAGRGLQLLFYSVGIGQISSEVPQNLSASRPQDRQFILSSKKLLLSDSGFYLCAWSKRERDTQYFGPGTRLTVL.

This clone was observed many times. The chain carries TRBV6-6 and TRBJ2-2; 9 positions match TRBD2. CDR3 length: 15 residues. The germline CDR1 and CDR2 sequences are MNHNY and SVGAGI (reference sequence). The V gene end was trimmed by 5 bases and the J gene end by 9 bases; junction bases not matched to a gene: 10. The CDR3 sequence: CASSTPQAGGRELFF. The CDR3 DNA reads TGTGCCAGCAGTACTCCACAAGCGGGGGGCAGGGAGCTGTTTTTT.

This clone was observed many times. This chain uses TRBV6-1 with TRBJ2-7, with TRBD1 identical over 9 bases. Trimming at V came to 6 bases and at J to 1 base, leaving 7 bases not matched to a gene. The CDR3 covers 15 residues. The V gene's germline CDR1 is MNHNS and CDR2 SASEGT. As DNA, the CDR3 is TGTGCCAGCAGACCCACAGGGGGCGCTTCCTACGAGCAGTACTTC. Its translation: CASRPTGGASYEQYF.

The V and J genes are TRBV19 and TRBJ1-2; D is ambiguous. Deletions cut 8 bases from V and 0 bases from J, with 16 bases between. The germline CDR1 and CDR2 sequences are LNHDA and SQIVND (reference sequence). The CDR3 runs to 15 residues. CDR3 nucleotides: TGTGCCAGTGGTTTCAACAGCCTCACTAACTATGGCTACACCTTC. Protein product: CASGFNSLTNYGYTF.

This clone has at least ten counts. The CDR3 sequence: CASSSGGTEAFF. The DNA of the CDR3 is TGTGCCAGCAGTTCAGGGGGCACTGAAGCTTTCTTT. The J gene is TRBJ1-1, the V gene TRBV28; TRBD1 matches 7 bases. The CDR3 sequence is 12 residues long. Unmatched junction bases numbered 0, after V lost 4 bases and J lost 4 bases. Germline V gives CDR1 MDHEN, CDR2 SYDVKM.

This clone has ten or more counts. The chain carries TRBV12-3 or TRBV12-4 and TRBJ2-2, with a weak D call TRBD2 (6 bases). The CDR3 loop spans 12 amino acids. V dropped 8 bases and J dropped 15 bases, with 19 bases sitting between them. The CDR3 DNA is TGTGCCAGCTCCCGCGAGGAGGGTTGGATGTTTTTT. This translates into CASSREEGWMFF.

This clone counts as medium-sized (0.01 to 0.1%). The rearrangement joins TRBV7-3 to TRBJ1-2, with a weak D call TRBD1 (5 bases). V lost 5 bases and J 5 bases, leaving 15 bases between the germline ends. CDR1 SGHTA and CDR2 FQGTGA come from the germline V gene. The CDR3 runs 14 residues. The CDR3: CASSLLGQGYGYTF. For the CDR3, the DNA is TGTGCCAGCAGCCTGCTAGGCCAGGGATATGGCTACACCTTC.

At least ten counts were recorded for this clone. The V and J genes are TRBV7-9 and TRBJ2-7, with 9 bases lining up with TRBD2. Germline CDR1 reads SEHNR; CDR2 reads FQNEAQ (reference sequence). The CDR3 contains 17 residues. V was clipped by 1 base and J by 2 bases; unmatched bases: 9. CDR3 loop: CASSLVRGGRVTYEQYF. The CDR3 DNA sequence: TGTGCCAGCAGCTTAGTGCGTGGCGGGAGGGTTACCTACGAGCAGTACTTC.

This clone was picked up many times. The CDR3 loop reads CACAGGSSYNEQFF. DNA for the CDR3: TGTGCCTGCGCGGGGGGGAGCTCCTACAATGAGCAGTTCTTC. V usage is TRBV6-1 and J usage is TRBJ2-1; 9 bases fit TRBD2. The V gene's germline CDR1 is MNHNS and CDR2 SASEGT. V dropped 11 bases and J dropped 0; count of bases not matched to a gene: 5. The CDR3 runs to 14 residues.

The sample holds many counts of this clone. V gene TRBV23-1 combines with J gene TRBJ1-5; perhaps TRBD1 as D (6 bases). TRBV23-1 has ORF status, its function being uncertain. The CDR3 sequence is 16 residues long. V was pared by 10 bases and J by 3 bases, with 22 bases between. This CDR3 reads CATGPRQDRLNQPQHF. CDR3 DNA: TGCGCCACCGGGCCCCGTCAGGACAGACTCAATCAGCCCCAGCATTTT.

This clone was observed at least ten times. V is TRBV10-3 and J is TRBJ2-5; TRBD2 agrees at 7 bases. The trim removed 0 bases at V and 5 bases at J, leaving 6 bases unmatched. The CDR3 length is 15 residues. Germline CDR1 is ENHRY and CDR2 is SYGVKD. In DNA, the CDR3 is TGTGCCATCAGTGAGTCAGGACGGCGGGGGGAGACCCAGTACTTC. As protein: CAISESGRRGETQYF.

At least ten counts were recorded for this clone. The V call is TRBV7-6, the J call TRBJ2-1; TRBD2 matches 11 bases. In germline, CDR1 is SGHVS, CDR2 FNYEAQ. With V trimmed by 5 bases and J by 7 bases, 10 bases remained unmatched. The CDR3 extends over 16 amino acids. The CDR3 loop reads CASSPLSGRGSNEQFF. The CDR3 nucleotides are TGTGCCAGCAGCCCTCTTAGCGGGAGGGGGAGTAATGAGCAGTTCTTC. Using reference TRBV7-6 and TRBJ2-1 for the parts outside the CDR3, the full variable domain is GAGVSQSPRYKVTKRGQDVALRCDPISGHVSLYWYRQALGQGPEFLTYFNYEAQQDKSGLPNDRFSAERPEGSISTLTIQRTEQRDSAMYRCASSPLSGRGSNEQFFGPGTRLTVL.

This clone was picked up a small number of times. V usage is TRBV7-2 and J usage is TRBJ2-3; TRBD2 aligns across 9 bases. CDR1 is SGHTA, CDR2 FQGNSA, per germline. The CDR3 consists of 16 residues. With 2 bases clipped from V and 5 bases from J, the junction kept 8 bases outside the gene matches. The CDR3: CASSLKGRGGLDTQYF. CDR3 DNA: TGTGCCAGCAGCTTAAAGGGGCGGGGGGGCCTAGATACGCAGTATTTT.

The rearrangement links TRBV2 to TRBJ2-5; 12 bases are a match to TRBD2. Trimming at V came to 6 bases and at J to 5 bases, leaving 10 bases not matched to a gene. The CDR3 sequence is 16 residues long. Germline CDR1 SNHLY, CDR2 FYNNEI. CDR3 in amino acids: CASSALRGTSGETQYF. The CDR3 DNA follows: TGTGCCAGCAGCGCTTTGCGCGGGACTAGCGGGGAGACCCAGTACTTC. The whole variable domain, remainder taken from reference TRBV2 and TRBJ2-5, is EPEVTQTPSHQVTQMGQEVILRCVPISNHLYFYWYRQILGQKVEFLVSFYNNEISEKSEIFDDQFSVERPDGSNFTLKIRSTKLEDSAMYFCASSALRGTSGETQYFGPGTRLLVL.

In this sample, this clone turned up many times. This chain links TRBV19 with TRBJ1-5; 8 bases fit TRBD1. Unmatched junction bases numbered 3, after V lost 6 bases and J lost 2 bases. The CDR3 runs 14 residues. Germline V CDR1 and CDR2: LNHDA, SQIVND (reference sequence). The DNA of the CDR3 is TGTGCCAGTAGGACGACAGGGGGCAATCAGCCCCAGCATTTT. Encoded protein: CASRTTGGNQPQHF.

This clone was seen ten or more times. This chain links TRBV27 with TRBJ1-2, with 7 bases matching TRBD1. CDR3 size: 13 residues. V lost 4 bases, J lost 3 bases, and 2 bases stayed unmatched. Germline V lookup: CDR1 MNHEY, CDR2 SMNVEV (reference sequence). In DNA, the CDR3 is TGTGCCAGCAGTTCAGGGGGGTACTATGGCTACACCTTC. It is translated as CASSSGGYYGYTF.

This clone was recorded at least ten times. In DNA form, the CDR3 reads TGTGCCAGCAGCTTGTTACAGGTTAATGAAAAACTGTTTTTT. Encoded protein: CASSLLQVNEKLFF. The chain has TRBV5-6 and TRBJ1-4; D is perhaps TRBD1 (5 bases). V lost 1 base and J 4 bases, leaving 8 bases between the germline ends. CDR1 is SGHDT and CDR2 is YYEEEE in the germline V gene. CDR3 length: 14 residues.

This clone was detected a few times. This chain connects TRBV6-5 to TRBJ1-2, with 8 bases matching TRBD1. In germline, CDR1 is MNHEY, CDR2 SVGAGI. With 4 bases clipped from V and 7 bases from J, the junction kept 11 bases outside the gene matches. The length of the CDR3 is 15 residues. CDR3 amino acids: CASSLLPTGATGYTF. The CDR3, as DNA: TGTGCCAGCAGTTTACTCCCGACAGGGGCTACTGGCTACACCTTC.

This clone was seen many times. This chain connects TRBV14 to TRBJ2-7; 7 bases agree with TRBD1. With V trimmed by 1 base and J by 5 bases, 8 bases remained unmatched. Germline V gene lookup returns CDR1 SGHDN and CDR2 FVKESK. The CDR3 length is 15 residues. For the CDR3, the DNA is TGTGCCAGCAGCCAAGTCAGACAGGGTTTGCACGAGCAGTACTTC. The encoded protein is CASSQVRQGLHEQYF.

At least ten counts were recorded for this clone. V gene TRBV24-1 combines with J gene TRBJ2-1; D is perhaps TRBD2 (6 bases). The CDR3 length is 13 residues. From germline, CDR1 is KGHDR and CDR2 SFDVKD. V shed 6 bases and J shed 9 bases, with 14 bases lying between them. DNA of the CDR3: TGTGCCACCAGTCGGAGGGTCGAGCCTGAGCAGTTCTTC. Translation gives CATSRRVEPEQFF.